The clone carrying this TCR beta chain occurred many times. Its antigen is undetermined. These data are taken from a study of T cells in Graves' hyperthyroidism and ophthalmopathy. Background on the study: Peripheral blood was collected at initial diagnosis, before any treatment.

Regions amplified from RNA transcripts were the TCR beta CDR3 regions. TCR CDR3 regions were first amplified by RT-PCR with HTBI primers. Via MiXCR, TCRdb re-called the multiplex PCR reads, giving one row per CDR3 protein. The table includes approximately 260,000 distinct CDR3 sequences, 12% to 15% detected once. CDR1 and CDR2 (germline): SGHRS, YFSETQ. The CDR3 length is 14 residues. V shed 5 bases and J 4 bases; nucleotides not matched to a gene: 6. At first hyperthyroidism diagnosis, before any ophthalmopathy symptoms, the blood sample was collected. PBMCs stemmed from around 10 ml fresh peripheral blood. Study-level points and caveats: Blood also showed most of the thyroid clonotypes that were expanded above 0.001.

Sequenced: blood. This chain connects TRBV5-1 to TRBJ2-5, with TRBD1 matching 9 bases. This TCR was sampled from a woman aged 45-60 years with Graves' hyperthyroidism that later progressed to Graves' ophthalmopathy. The CDR3 spells CASRPGQGGETQYF. DNA for the CDR3: TGCGCCAGCAGGCCGGGACAGGGAGGAGAGACCCAGTACTTC.